This T cell receptor (beta chain) was identified during a study of technical replicates of blood from a few donors. Libraries were prepared by immunoSEQ multiplex PCR; TCRdb keeps only in-frame clonotypes and omits some of them. The data contain tens of thousands of clones, nearly 95% of them seen just once; the ten biggest clones take up 4.3%. Germline V gene sequence: CDR1 GTSNPN, CDR2 SVGIG (reference sequence). The CDR3 sequence is 15 residues long. Trimming stripped 1 base from V and 1 base from J, with 11 bases between. The sequenced sample was PBMCs. The chain employs TRBV30 and TRBJ2-1; D may be TRBD2 (6 bases). The receptor was isolated from a human donor in good health. Some clones in this sample may be carry-over from other donors' samples. CDR3 bases: TGTGCCTGGAGTGCGCTCGGGAGATCCTACAATGAGCAGTTCTTC. It yields the protein CAWSALGRSYNEQFF. Together with reference TRBV30 and TRBJ2-1, the CDR3 gives the full variable domain: SQTIHQWPATLVQPVGSPLSLECTVEGTSNPNLYWYRQAAGRGLQLLFYSVGIGQISSEVPQNLSASRPQDRQFILSSKKLLLSDSGFYLCAWSALGRSYNEQFFGPGTRLTVL.